These T cell receptor beta chains were read from a single sample in a study of Graves' ophthalmopathy and Graves' hyperthyroidism. TCRdb reprocessed the multiplex PCR reads with MiXCR, giving one entry per CDR3 protein. Among about 1.2 million distinct CDR3 sequences listed, 35% to 40% were seen once. Material for sequencing was peripheral blood or thyroid tissue (not recorded which). Every receptor here comes from an adult man with Graves' hyperthyroidism. Each CDR3 is given with its conserved first and last residue. D genes are given only for firm matches. Size values are once, few and many counts, or a class for expanded clones, and some rows have none.

v_gene: TRBV4-3; d_gene: -; j_gene: TRBJ2-7; abundance: many; CDR3aa: CASSLGRTSYEQYF; CDR3nt: TGCGCCAGCAGCCTCGGACGGACCTCCTACGAGCAGTACTTC
v_gene: TRBV5-4; d_gene: TRBD1; j_gene: TRBJ1-2; abundance: -; CDR3aa: CASSSRQGLSYTF; CDR3nt: TGTGCCAGCAGCTCCAGACAGGGTCTCAGCTACACCTTC
v_gene: TRBV7-9; d_gene: -; j_gene: TRBJ1-2; abundance: many; CDR3aa: CASSPALANYGYTF; CDR3nt: TGTGCCAGCAGCCCCGCTCTCGCGAACTATGGCTACACCTTC
v_gene: TRBV20-1; d_gene: -; j_gene: TRBJ1-5; abundance: -; CDR3aa: CSASLAGAQGNQPQHF; CDR3nt: TGCAGTGCTAGTCTAGCGGGGGCACAGGGAAATCAGCCCCAGCATTTT
v_gene: TRBV25-1; d_gene: TRBD2; j_gene: TRBJ2-3; abundance: few; CDR3aa: CASSEGLADTDTQYF; CDR3nt: TGTGCCAGCAGTGAGGGACTAGCGGACACAGATACGCAGTATTTT
v_gene: TRBV10-3; d_gene: TRBD1; j_gene: TRBJ1-2; abundance: -; CDR3aa: CAIGAGGSGYTF; CDR3nt: TGTGCCATCGGAGCAGGGGGCAGTGGCTACACCTTC
v_gene: TRBV5-1; d_gene: TRBD2; j_gene: TRBJ2-7; abundance: -; CDR3aa: CASALAGGTYEQYF; CDR3nt: TGCGCCAGCGCTCTAGCGGGAGGGACCTACGAGCAGTACTTC
v_gene: TRBV7-9; d_gene: TRBD1; j_gene: TRBJ1-1; abundance: many; CDR3aa: CASSNQGDRVNTEAFF; CDR3nt: TGTGCCAGCAGTAACCAAGGGGACAGGGTGAACACTGAAGCTTTCTTT
v_gene: TRBV20-1; d_gene: -; j_gene: TRBJ1-1; abundance: many; CDR3aa: CSARNRLGNTEAFF; CDR3nt: TGCAGTGCTAGGAACCGACTGGGGAACACTGAAGCTTTCTTT
v_gene: TRBV9; d_gene: -; j_gene: TRBJ1-3; abundance: few; CDR3aa: CASSVGREPGNTIYF; CDR3nt: TGTGCCAGCAGCGTAGGTCGGGAACCTGGAAACACCATATATTTT
v_gene: TRBV7-2; d_gene: TRBD2; j_gene: TRBJ2-5; abundance: few; CDR3aa: CASSLLAGAYF; CDR3nt: TGTGCCAGCAGCTTATTAGCGGGAGCTTACTTC
v_gene: TRBV28; d_gene: -; j_gene: TRBJ1-2; abundance: -; CDR3aa: CASITDTGYTF; CDR3nt: TGTGCCAGCATTACGGACACTGGCTACACCTTC
v_gene: TRBV9; d_gene: -; j_gene: TRBJ2-2; abundance: many; CDR3aa: CASSYGTFSPGELFF; CDR3nt: TGTGCCAGCAGCTATGGGACGTTCTCCCCCGGGGAGCTGTTTTTT
v_gene: TRBV14; d_gene: TRBD1; j_gene: TRBJ2-7; abundance: many; CDR3aa: CASSPGTGVSEQYF; CDR3nt: TGTGCCAGCAGCCCCGGGACAGGGGTAAGCGAGCAGTACTTC
v_gene: TRBV2; d_gene: -; j_gene: TRBJ1-5; abundance: few; CDR3aa: CASSFSRGQPQHF; CDR3nt: TGTGCCAGCAGTTTTTCTAGGGGTCAGCCCCAGCATTTT
v_gene: TRBV12-3/TRBV12-4; d_gene: TRBD1; j_gene: TRBJ1-5; abundance: few; CDR3aa: CAGGTGDQPQHF; CDR3nt: TGTGCCGGAGGGACAGGGGATCAGCCCCAGCATTTT
v_gene: TRBV7-2; d_gene: TRBD1; j_gene: TRBJ2-5; abundance: -; CDR3aa: CASGRTGPGETQYF; CDR3nt: TGTGCCAGCGGCAGGACAGGGCCCGGGGAGACCCAGTACTTC
v_gene: TRBV2; d_gene: -; j_gene: TRBJ2-5; abundance: once; CDR3aa: CASSPDRTEETQYF; CDR3nt: TGTGCCAGCAGTCCCGACCGGACAGAAGAGACCCAGTACTTC
v_gene: TRBV6-5; d_gene: TRBD1; j_gene: TRBJ1-2; abundance: many; CDR3aa: CASRRTGFTYGYTF; CDR3nt: TGTGCCAGCAGACGGACAGGGTTCACCTATGGCTACACCTTC
v_gene: TRBV6-5; d_gene: -; j_gene: TRBJ1-2; abundance: -; CDR3aa: CASSYNGGNYGYTF; CDR3nt: TGTGCCAGCAGTTACAACGGGGGGAACTATGGCTACACCTTC
v_gene: TRBV7-7; d_gene: -; j_gene: TRBJ2-5; abundance: many; CDR3aa: CASSPAGGSQETQYF; CDR3nt: TGTGCCAGCAGCCCCGCCGGGGGCTCCCAAGAGACCCAGTACTTC
v_gene: TRBV7-2; d_gene: TRBD1; j_gene: TRBJ2-7; abundance: many; CDR3aa: CASSKKPGQNYEQYF; CDR3nt: TGTGCCAGCAGCAAGAAACCGGGACAGAACTACGAGCAGTACTTC
v_gene: TRBV2; d_gene: TRBD1; j_gene: TRBJ1-3; abundance: once; CDR3aa: CASSPTGAGNTVYF; CDR3nt: TGTGCCAGCAGCCCTACAGGGGCTGGAAACACCGTATATTTT
v_gene: TRBV29-1; d_gene: TRBD1; j_gene: TRBJ1-2; abundance: many; CDR3aa: CSADPGQYGYTF; CDR3nt: TGCAGCGCTGACCCGGGACAGTATGGCTACACCTTC
v_gene: TRBV5-6; d_gene: TRBD1; j_gene: TRBJ1-3; abundance: few; CDR3aa: CASSLNTGGSSGNTIYF; CDR3nt: TGTGCCAGCAGCCTCAACACAGGGGGCTCTTCAGGAAACACCATATATTTT
v_gene: TRBV2; d_gene: -; j_gene: TRBJ2-3; abundance: -; CDR3aa: CASVLDSGTDTQYF; CDR3nt: TGTGCCAGCGTTCTGGACTCCGGCACAGATACGCAGTATTTT
v_gene: TRBV7-9; d_gene: -; j_gene: TRBJ2-7; abundance: many; CDR3aa: CASSFNPYEQYF; CDR3nt: TGTGCCAGCAGCTTCAACCCCTACGAGCAGTACTTC
v_gene: TRBV29-1; d_gene: TRBD1; j_gene: TRBJ2-7; abundance: -; CDR3aa: CSVRTGLSLLSYEQYF; CDR3nt: TGCAGCGTTCGGACAGGGCTATCACTTCTTTCCTACGAGCAGTACTTC
v_gene: TRBV11-3; d_gene: TRBD1; j_gene: TRBJ1-5; abundance: -; CDR3aa: CASSLGEGTGGGNQPQHF; CDR3nt: TGTGCCAGCAGCTTAGGTGAGGGGACAGGGGGCGGCAATCAGCCCCAGCATTTT
v_gene: TRBV7-9; d_gene: -; j_gene: TRBJ1-6; abundance: -; CDR3aa: CACSFQSTGDSPLHF; CDR3nt: TGTGCCTGCAGCTTCCAGTCCACGGGGGATTCACCCCTCCACTTT
v_gene: TRBV10-3; d_gene: -; j_gene: TRBJ2-3; abundance: once; CDR3aa: CAISEGRQNTDTQYF; CDR3nt: TGTGCCATCAGTGAGGGGCGGCAAAACACAGATACGCAGTATTTT
v_gene: TRBV7-2; d_gene: TRBD1; j_gene: TRBJ1-2; abundance: -; CDR3aa: CASSLKTGHYGYTF; CDR3nt: TGTGCCAGCAGCTTAAAGACAGGGCACTATGGCTACACCTTC
v_gene: TRBV25-1; d_gene: -; j_gene: TRBJ1-1; abundance: -; CDR3aa: CAGGTEAFF; CDR3nt: TGTGCAGGGGGCACTGAAGCTTTCTTT
v_gene: TRBV10-3; d_gene: -; j_gene: TRBJ1-5; abundance: many; CDR3aa: CARLPPVSNQPQHF; CDR3nt: TGTGCCCGGTTACCTCCCGTGAGCAATCAGCCCCAGCATTTT
v_gene: TRBV19; d_gene: -; j_gene: TRBJ1-5; abundance: few; CDR3aa: CASSRLDVGQPQHF; CDR3nt: TGTGCCAGTAGTAGGCTCGACGTCGGCCAGCCCCAGCATTTT
v_gene: TRBV10-2; d_gene: -; j_gene: TRBJ1-1; abundance: many; CDR3aa: CASSEYRDTEAFF; CDR3nt: TGCGCCAGCAGTGAGTACAGGGACACTGAAGCTTTCTTT
v_gene: TRBV10-3; d_gene: -; j_gene: TRBJ2-2; abundance: -; CDR3aa: CAISPRASGELFF; CDR3nt: TGTGCCATCAGTCCGCGGGCAAGCGGGGAGCTGTTTTTT
v_gene: TRBV6-2/TRBV6-3; d_gene: TRBD1; j_gene: TRBJ2-7; abundance: -; CDR3aa: CASSPDGQGNEQYF; CDR3nt: TGTGCCAGCAGCCCCGACGGACAGGGTAACGAGCAGTACTTC
v_gene: TRBV12-3/TRBV12-4; d_gene: -; j_gene: TRBJ1-1; abundance: -; CDR3aa: CASSLPSGDTEAFF; CDR3nt: TGTGCCAGCAGTTTACCCTCGGGGGACACTGAAGCTTTCTTT
v_gene: TRBV7-9; d_gene: TRBD1; j_gene: TRBJ2-7; abundance: -; CDR3aa: CASSQDRGQHYEQYF; CDR3nt: TGTGCCAGCAGTCAGGACAGGGGGCAACACTACGAGCAGTACTTC
v_gene: TRBV19; d_gene: -; j_gene: TRBJ1-1; abundance: -; CDR3aa: CASSMDRAGNFMNTEAFF; CDR3nt: TGTGCCAGTAGTATGGATCGGGCAGGAAACTTCATGAACACTGAAGCTTTCTTT
v_gene: TRBV20-1; d_gene: TRBD2; j_gene: TRBJ2-5; abundance: -; CDR3aa: CSAGLAGGAEETQYF; CDR3nt: TGCAGTGCCGGACTAGCGGGGGGAGCCGAAGAGACCCAGTACTTC
v_gene: TRBV7-2; d_gene: -; j_gene: TRBJ1-1; abundance: -; CDR3aa: CASSLGGSAWTEAFF; CDR3nt: TGTGCCAGCAGCTTAGGAGGGAGCGCTTGGACTGAAGCTTTCTTT
v_gene: TRBV2; d_gene: TRBD1; j_gene: TRBJ2-7; abundance: -; CDR3aa: CASSDERGLLSYEQYF; CDR3nt: TGTGCCAGCAGCGATGAGAGGGGGCTACTCTCCTACGAGCAGTACTTC
v_gene: TRBV29-1; d_gene: -; j_gene: TRBJ1-2; abundance: -; CDR3aa: CSVEEGTSGYTF; CDR3nt: TGCAGCGTTGAAGAGGGGACGAGTGGCTACACCTTC
v_gene: TRBV30; d_gene: -; j_gene: TRBJ1-5; abundance: -; CDR3aa: CAWGDSNQPQHF; CDR3nt: TGTGCCTGGGGGGATAGCAATCAGCCCCAGCATTTT
v_gene: TRBV7-9; d_gene: -; j_gene: TRBJ2-7; abundance: -; CDR3aa: CASSLVSLLHEQYF; CDR3nt: TGTGCCAGCAGCTTAGTTAGCCTCTTACACGAGCAGTACTTC
v_gene: TRBV20-1; d_gene: -; j_gene: TRBJ1-1; abundance: -; CDR3aa: CSASTGGLSPNTEAFF; CDR3nt: TGCAGTGCTAGTACTGGAGGGCTAAGTCCGAACACTGAAGCTTTCTTT
v_gene: TRBV14; d_gene: TRBD2; j_gene: TRBJ2-7; abundance: few; CDR3aa: CASSPRGGPSYEQYF; CDR3nt: TGTGCCAGCAGCCCTCGGGGGGGACCCTCCTACGAGCAGTACTTC
v_gene: TRBV10-3; d_gene: TRBD1; j_gene: TRBJ1-3; abundance: -; CDR3aa: CASSLWDRGVGNTIYF; CDR3nt: TGTGCCAGCAGCCTGTGGGACAGGGGAGTTGGAAACACCATATATTTT
v_gene: TRBV7-8; d_gene: -; j_gene: TRBJ2-2; abundance: few; CDR3aa: CASSFSSGTGELFF; CDR3nt: TGTGCCAGCAGCTTTAGTTCAGGCACCGGGGAGCTGTTTTTT
v_gene: TRBV15; d_gene: -; j_gene: TRBJ2-3; abundance: few; CDR3aa: CATGGAAGDTQYF; CDR3nt: TGTGCCACCGGTGGGGCCGCGGGAGATACGCAGTATTTT
v_gene: TRBV29-1; d_gene: -; j_gene: TRBJ2-2; abundance: -; CDR3aa: CSVGGGTGELSW; CDR3nt: -
v_gene: TRBV19; d_gene: -; j_gene: TRBJ1-2; abundance: -; CDR3aa: CASSMGFGPANYGYTF; CDR3nt: TGTGCCAGTAGTATGGGGTTCGGTCCTGCTAACTATGGCTACACCTTC
v_gene: TRBV3-1; d_gene: -; j_gene: TRBJ2-5; abundance: few; CDR3aa: CASSHSGTYETQYF; CDR3nt: TGTGCCAGCAGCCACTCCGGAACTTATGAGACCCAGTACTTC